This TCR beta chain was captured by sequencing in a study of blood T cell repertoires in COVID-19. The CDR3 contains 13 residues. The V end was cut by 6 bases, the J end by 4 bases, with 7 bases between. The germline V gene encodes CDR1 SNHLY and CDR2 FYNNEI. Method: immunoSEQ multiplex PCR; TCRdb's copy keeps in-frame clones and lacks some. The sample lists approximately 100,000 clones, 86% occurring once. This clone has just one count. The genes are TRBV2 and TRBJ1-6; D gene ambiguous. Material for sequencing was peripheral blood. The TCR comes from a human donor in a cohort sampled during active COVID-19. In nucleotides, the CDR3 is TGTGCCAGCAGGGAGCAGTATAATTCACCCCTCCACTTT. Its translation is CASREQYNSPLHF.